The 26 T cell receptor beta chains in this list originate from one sample, sequenced in a study of cytomegalovirus exposure and HLA in healthy donors. Use of 60 Vbeta and 13 Jbeta primers characterized the PCR. Produced via immunoSEQ multiplex PCR; TCRdb's table is partial and in-frame only. The sample carries about 94,000 clones, roughly 77% recorded once. Sequencing was done on a sample of PBMCs. The receptor source for this set is a human donor in good health.

The chain combines TRBV4-3 with TRBJ2-5; 9 positions match TRBD2. The end of the DNA is better explained by TRBJ2-7, so the J call may be wrong. The germline V gene encodes CDR1 LGHNA and CDR2 YSLEER. The length of the CDR3 is 18 residues. The CDR3 protein is CASSPQGVAGAYFYEQYF. The CDR3 DNA is TGCGCCAGCAGCCCCCAAGGAGTAGCGGGGGCCTACTTCTACGAGCAGTACTTC.

The chain uses TRBV12-5 and TRBJ1-3; unclear D gene. CDR3 length: 15 residues. Trimming stripped 7 bases from V and 2 bases from J, with 15 bases between. The germline V gene encodes CDR1 LGHNT and CDR2 FRNRAP. The CDR3 sequence: CASDAGSPPGNTIYF. In DNA form, the CDR3 reads TGTGCTAGTGACGCCGGGTCACCACCTGGAAACACCATATATTTT.

The V call is TRBV4-3, the J call TRBJ2-2, with TRBD1 as a possible D gene (6 bases). The germline V and J ends were trimmed by 0 bases and 0 bases, with 20 bases remaining between them. Germline V gene data show CDR1 as LGHNA and CDR2 as YSLEER. The CDR3 is 20 residues long. The CDR3, as DNA: TGCGCCAGCAGCCAAGAAGCAGGAACAGGGATCGGAACGAACACCGGGGAGCTGTTTTTT. Translation gives CASSQEAGTGIGTNTGELFF.

The V call is TRBV29-1, the J call TRBJ1-2; a weak D match, TRBD1 (5 bases). V lost 1 base to trimming and J lost 0 bases, with 9 bases between them. The length of the CDR3 is 14 residues. Per the germline V gene, CDR1 is SQVTM and CDR2 is ANQGSEA. This chain's CDR3 is CSVEAAGPNYGYTF. As DNA, the CDR3 is TGCAGCGTTGAAGCAGCGGGGCCTAACTATGGCTACACCTTC.

For the CDR3, the DNA is TGTGCCAGCACCCCCGGGGTTGGCGGATACACAGATACGCAGTATTTT. Its translation: CASTPGVGGYTDTQYF. The V call is TRBV7-2, the J call TRBJ2-3, with TRBD2 as a possible D gene (5 bases). CDR1 is SGHTA, CDR2 FQGNSA, per germline. V shed 7 bases and J shed 2 bases, with 19 bases lying between them. The CDR3 contains 16 residues.

This clone was observed a handful of times. The chain links TRBV23-1 to TRBJ2-7; TRBD1 is a possible D gene (8 bases). TRBV23-1 is placed among ORFs of uncertain function. The CDR3 contains 17 residues. Trimming removed 4 bases from V and 4 bases from J, with 23 bases in between. In DNA, the CDR3 is TGCGCCAGCAGTCTGGCAGGGGGCGGGGGTAAAGTATACGAGCAGTACTTC. Translation gives CASSLAGGGGKVYEQYF.

This sequence joins TRBV4-2 and TRBJ2-6; a possible D gene is TRBD1 (6 bases). With 3 bases removed from V and 4 bases from J, the gap between germline ends came to 16 bases. The CDR3 runs to 17 residues. Germline lookup yields CDR1 LGHNA and CDR2 YNFKEQ. The CDR3 sequence: CASSQALSGAGANVLTF. The CDR3 nucleotides read TGTGCCAGCAGCCAGGCGTTATCAGGGGCGGGGGCCAACGTCCTGACTTTC.

V gene TRBV25-1 combines with J gene TRBJ2-7, with unresolved D. The CDR3 runs 12 residues. Germline loops: CDR1 MGHDK, CDR2 SYGVNS. Trimming cost V 11 bases and J 5 bases, with 16 bases left between them. The chain's CDR3 is CASPSGLDEQYF. CDR3 bases: TGTGCCTCCCCGTCTGGGCTGGACGAGCAGTACTTC.

The chain carries TRBV27 and TRBJ1-5, with D maybe TRBD1 (6 bases). V lost 8 bases and J lost 0, with 17 bases in between. The CDR3 is 16 amino acids. Per the germline V gene, CDR1 is MNHEY and CDR2 is SMNVEV (reference sequence). The CDR3 DNA sequence: TGTGCCAGCTCCCCCCGGGGCAGGGGTAGCAATCAGCCCCAGCATTTT. It is translated as CASSPRGRGSNQPQHF.

The chain couples TRBV7-3 to TRBJ2-3, with 7 bases fitting TRBD2. V dropped 5 bases and J dropped 0; count of bases not matched to a gene: 11. CDR3 length: 17 amino acids. The V gene's germline CDR1 is SGHTA and CDR2 FQGTGA. The DNA of the CDR3 is TGTGCCAGCAGCCCCGGGTCCCTCGGGGGGAGCACAGATACGCAGTATTTT. This codes for CASSPGSLGGSTDTQYF.

Only a few counts were recorded for this clone. V is TRBV4-3 and J is TRBJ2-5, with 10 positions matching TRBD1. Trimming at V came to 1 base and at J to 5 bases, leaving 1 base not matched to a gene. Germline V gene sequence: CDR1 LGHNA, CDR2 YSLEER. This CDR3 is built from 14 residues. Written as DNA, the CDR3 is TGCGCCAGCAGCCAAGTGGGACAGGGGGAGACCCAGTACTTC. Its translation is CASSQVGQGETQYF.

The chain couples TRBV5-6 to TRBJ2-1; no firm D call. The length of the CDR3 is 12 residues. Trimming took 4 bases from V and 7 from J, leaving 9 bases between them. CDR1 and CDR2 (germline): SGHDT, YYEEEE. CDR3 amino acids: CASSHTNNEQFF. The CDR3 bases are TGTGCCAGCAGCCACACGAATAATGAGCAGTTCTTC.

The CDR3 here is CSVGVKFNEKLFF. The DNA of the CDR3 is TGCAGCGTTGGCGTCAAGTTTAATGAAAAACTGTTTTTT. The chain combines TRBV29-1 with TRBJ1-4; no definite D call. The CDR3 runs to 13 residues. Germline V CDR1 and CDR2: SQVTM, ANQGSEA. V gave up 4 bases and J gave up 4 bases, with 10 bases separating them.

The chain has TRBV6-8 and TRBJ1-2; D is perhaps TRBD1 (5 bases). The V and J ends lost 2 bases and 4 bases respectively, with 23 bases between them. The CDR3 sequence is 18 residues long. Germline V gene lookup returns CDR1 MNHGY and CDR2 SAAAGT. In nucleotides, the CDR3 is TGTGCCAGCAGTTACGGGCCCCGTGACAGATCCCTCATCTATGGCTACACCTTC. Protein sequence: CASSYGPRDRSLIYGYTF.

The chain carries TRBV28 and TRBJ2-5; the match to TRBD2 covers 7 bases. V was pared by 5 bases and J by 4 bases, with 7 bases of the junction left unmatched. The CDR3 runs to 14 residues. Germline-derived CDR1 and CDR2 are MDHEN and SYDVKM. CDR3: CASSRIGGGETQYF. The CDR3 bases are TGTGCCAGCAGTCGAATTGGGGGGGGAGAGACCCAGTACTTC.

The V call is TRBV4-1, the J call TRBJ2-1, with D hard to call. The length of the CDR3 is 16 residues. The germline V gene has CDR1 MGHRA and CDR2 YSYEKL. The V end was cut by 0 bases, the J end by 0 bases, with 9 bases between. The CDR3 coding sequence is TGCGCCAGCAGCCAAGATGAGGTTGCCTCCTACAATGAGCAGTTCTTC. Its translation is CASSQDEVASYNEQFF.

This clone was recorded a few times. V and J are TRBV18 and TRBJ1-5, with unresolved D. V was cut by 3 bases and J by 3 bases, with 12 bases left in between. This CDR3 contains 15 residues. Germline V CDR1 and CDR2: KGHSH, LQKENI. The CDR3 DNA is TGTGCCAGCTCACCGGGCAGAGATTCCAATCAGCCCCAGCATTTT. It is translated as CASSPGRDSNQPQHF. The whole variable domain, filled in from reference TRBV18 and TRBJ1-5, reads NAGVMQNPRHLVRRRGQEARLRCSPMKGHSHVYWYRQLPEEGLKFMVYLQKENIIDESGMPKERFSAEFPKEGPSILRIQQVVRGDSAAYFCASSPGRDSNQPQHFGDGTRLSIL.

In its sample, this clone was seen a few times. This chain connects TRBV4-3 to TRBJ1-5; D uncertain. V was clipped by 0 bases and J by 7 bases, with 10 bases between them. Looked up from germline, CDR1 is LGHNA and CDR2 is YSLEER. The length of the CDR3 is 14 residues. CDR3 DNA: TGCGCCAGCAGCCAAGATCTTCGGGGACAGCCCCAGCATTTT. Amino acids: CASSQDLRGQPQHF.

The chain has TRBV5-1 and TRBJ2-7; D remains ambiguous. Germline CDR1 reads SGHRS; CDR2 reads YFSETQ. The CDR3 is made up of 14 amino acids. The germline V and J ends were trimmed by 3 bases and 1 base, with 11 bases remaining between them. The CDR3 loop is CASSSQLKSYEQYF. CDR3 sequence (DNA): TGCGCCAGCAGCTCCCAACTGAAGTCCTACGAGCAGTACTTC.

The chain carries TRBV7-2 and TRBJ1-6, with D possibly TRBD1 on 6 matching bases. The ends were cut back, 4 bases at V and 6 bases at J, with 16 bases in the middle. Germline loops: CDR1 SGHTA, CDR2 FQGNSA. The CDR3 contains 16 residues. Here the CDR3 reads CASSSDSLRGNSPLHF. The CDR3 nucleotides read TGTGCCAGCAGCTCGGACAGCCTACGGGGTAATTCACCCCTCCACTTT.

This sequence joins TRBV5-1 and TRBJ2-3; TRBD2 agrees at 11 bases. Germline trimming cut 4 bases from V and 2 bases from J; bases unmatched to any gene: 6. Germline V gene data show CDR1 as SGHRS and CDR2 as YFSETQ. The CDR3 consists of 16 residues. CDR3 protein: CASSRIAGGPTDTQYF. Written as DNA, the CDR3 is TGCGCCAGCAGCCGCATAGCGGGGGGGCCCACAGATACGCAGTATTTT.

The CDR3 DNA reads as TGTGCCAGCAGCCAAGAAGGGACAGCTAACTATGGCTACACCTTC. It translates to CASSQEGTANYGYTF. V gene TRBV4-2 combines with J gene TRBJ1-2; 7 nucleotides line up with TRBD1. The CDR3 consists of 15 residues. The V and J ends lost 0 bases and 0 bases, in that order; junction bases with no gene match: 1. Per the germline V gene, CDR1 is LGHNA and CDR2 is YNFKEQ.

The V gene is TRBV13, the J gene TRBJ2-7, with D maybe TRBD2 (6 bases). The CDR3 is 13 residues long. Per the germline V gene, CDR1 is PRHDT and CDR2 is FYEKMQ (reference sequence). The ends were cut back, 8 bases at V and 5 bases at J, with 16 bases in the middle. CDR3 coding DNA: TGTGCCAGCCGATGGCGCGGGGAACACGAGCAGTACTTC. Translation: CASRWRGEHEQYF.

This clone was seen a few times. The chain carries TRBV4-1 and TRBJ2-7; 8 nucleotides align to TRBD1. The CDR3 runs 17 residues. Trimming at V came to 2 bases and at J to 2 bases, leaving 11 bases not matched to a gene. CDR1 and CDR2 from the germline V gene are MGHRA and YSYEKL. The CDR3 DNA is TGCGCCAGCAGCCAACCCCGCCGGACAGGGTGGGCCTACGAGCAGTACTTC. It yields the protein CASSQPRRTGWAYEQYF.

The chain recombines TRBV12-5 with TRBJ2-7; 9 bases are shared with TRBD2. The length of the CDR3 is 16 residues. The germline CDR1 and CDR2 sequences are LGHNT and FRNRAP. After removal of 1 base from V and 5 bases from J, the junction contained 9 bases not matched to a gene. CDR3 sequence reads: CASGLAPLSGGHEQYF. The CDR3 nucleotides read TGTGCTAGTGGTTTGGCCCCCCTTAGCGGGGGACACGAGCAGTACTTC.

The chain employs TRBV7-2 and TRBJ2-1, with TRBD2 matching 16 bases. The V gene end was trimmed by 6 bases and the J gene end by 6 bases; junction bases not matched to a gene: 11. From germline, CDR1 is SGHTA and CDR2 FQGNSA. CDR3 length equals 18 residues. The CDR3 sequence is CASRPGTSGGAMGNEQFF. For the CDR3, the DNA is TGTGCCAGCAGACCCGGGACTAGCGGGGGGGCCATGGGCAATGAGCAGTTCTTC. The entire variable domain, with the rest obtained from reference TRBV7-2 and TRBJ2-1, is as follows: GAGVSQSPSNKVTEKGKDVELRCDPISGHTALYWYRQSLGQGLEFLIYFQGNSAPDKSGLPSDRFSAERTGGSVSTLTIQRTQQEDSAVYLCASRPGTSGGAMGNEQFFGPGTRLTVL.